Listed here is a single TCR beta chain. This clone's antigen is unknown. No much larger clone is present one base from it, and per-base qualities are unavailable. The sample comes from a study of blood T cell repertoires in COVID-19 (dated by TCRdb to the early 2020s). In the study overall: Samples from collaborators originated in the United States, Italy and Spain and spanned both the acute and convalescent phases of COVID-19. Where HLA class I and class II types were available, the types were taken from metadata supplied by the sample provider, not from assay-based typing. The repertoires were released in a freely available public database intended as a resource for research on the immune response to SARS-CoV-2. The prospective study material was composed of cDNA or gDNA derived from T cells, B-cell-depleted T cells, or PBMCs. Sample metadata almost always included a de-identified subject ID, COVID-19 status, age in years and sex. The samples were drawn from the first 160 participants of the ongoing ImmuneRACE study and from some 1,300 subjects provided by 6 global collaborators. Subjects who had been exposed to COVID-19, were actively infected with it, or had recovered from it provided the deeply sampled blood TCRbeta repertoires that made up the dataset. What the research found in general, with its limitations: How much clinical and demographic metadata was included differed by source and by participant, and the metadata was provided uncurated.

TCRbeta CDR3 regions were amplified from genomic DNA by means of the immunoSEQ Assay, a bias-controlled multiplex PCR. The study's own analysis went as follows. Nucleated cell counts per sample were estimated from amplification of reference gene primers within the assay. To quantify the absolute abundance of each unique TCRbeta CDR3 rearrangement, sequence reads were collapsed and filtered. For each sample, productive Simpson clonality was calculated by taking the square root of Simpson's diversity index across productive rearrangements. This is the immuneACCESS table as TCRdb keeps it, with only in-frame sequences that have V and J called. A part of the clones is gone; compared with another copy, unresolved V genes explain less than half, and the rest is unexplained. The DNA gave D and trimming, while V, J and clone size come from that table. This sample has about 200,000 clones in its table, and 85% of those were observed once. Around a sixth of the sample is in the top ten clones.

Germline trimming amounts to 0 bases on V and 7 bases on J, with 9 as the count of junction bases outside the gene matches. The CDR1 and CDR2 encoded by the germline V gene are SGHRS and YFSETQ. Counted from cysteine to phenylalanine, this CDR3 has 15 amino acids. CDR3 DNA only is kept here, 45 bases in frame from base 1. Enrolling through a virtual design, the prospective study's participants ranged in age from roughly 18 to 90 years and lived across 24 United States geographic areas. To assign participants to cohorts, the prospective study relied on clinical history that participants themselves reported in a screening survey and a study questionnaire. ImmuneRACE Cohort 3 recovered participants were defined by two consecutive negative NP/OP PCR tests, healthcare professional clearance, or symptom resolution. In the prospective study, mobile phlebotomists collected whole blood, serum and a nasopharyngeal or oropharyngeal swab from each participant. Prospective study participants could optionally give additional blood draws and questionnaires over an approximately 2-month period. Blood samples from the prospective study were shipped frozen or at room temperature prior to DNA extraction.

This clonotype was obtained from a man in his forties who had recovered from COVID-19. The V gene is TRBV5-1 and the J gene is TRBJ1-2; 7 central nucleotides agree with TRBD1. The sequenced sample consisted of PBMCs or T cells enriched from blood (not recorded which). The DNA sequence is as follows: TGCGCCAGCAGCTTGGCCGTGACAGGGCAGAGTGGCTACACCTTC. It codes for CASSLAVTGQSGYTF.